This T cell receptor beta chain was captured by sequencing in a study of cytomegalovirus exposure and HLA in healthy donors. Generated by immunoSEQ multiplex PCR, the TCRdb table keeps only in-frame clones and is missing some. Counted here are about 200,000 clones, roughly 81% occurring once; the ten biggest clones make up less than 1.5%. This clone was counted once. Its antigen remains unidentified. The germline V gene has CDR1 SEHNR and CDR2 FQNEAQ (reference sequence). V shed 2 bases, J shed 2 bases, and the junction held 11 bases outside the gene matches. The CDR3 is 18 residues long. Study outcomes and limitations: Clusters of TCRs from the first cohort tended to co-occur in the 100 to 150 validation repertoires (as a later analysis found).

The sequenced sample consisted of PBMCs. The TCR sequence derives from a woman aged 25 to 39 in good health and CMV-seronegative. The chain recombines TRBV7-9 with TRBJ2-2, with 7 bases lining up with TRBD2. CDR3 in DNA: TGTGCCAGCAGCTTATCAGGGCTCGGGACTATTAACACCGGGGAGCTGTTTTTT. Translation gives CASSLSGLGTINTGELFF.